The 27 T cell receptor beta chains below were found in one sample sequenced in a study of blood T cell repertoires in COVID-19. The method was immunoSEQ multiplex PCR; TCRdb's version includes in-frame clones alone and lacks a portion of them. The top ten clones hold over 0.9% of a sample with 300,000 to 500,000 clones, roughly 88% of them seen once. Sample: PBMCs or T cells enriched from blood (not recorded which). The receptors were sampled from a woman aged 25 to 39 with acute COVID-19.

The gene calls are TRBV24-1 and TRBJ1-2, with 7 bases matching TRBD1. V shed 3 bases and J 3 bases; nucleotides not matched to a gene: 3. Germline values: CDR1 KGHDR, CDR2 SFDVKD. The CDR3 extends over 14 amino acids. CDR3 region: CATSDTGADYGYTF. For the CDR3, the DNA is TGTGCCACCAGTGATACAGGGGCGGACTATGGCTACACCTTC.

CDR3 DNA sequence: TGTGCCAGCACGGCAGGGGGACTCTATGGCTACACCTTC. Translation gives CASTAGGLYGYTF. The V and J genes are TRBV28 and TRBJ1-2; 7 nucleotides line up with TRBD1. Germline V gene lookup returns CDR1 MDHEN and CDR2 SYDVKM. The CDR3 sequence is 13 residues long. Trimming took 7 bases from V and 4 from J; bases not matched to a gene: 6.

The V and J genes are TRBV27 and TRBJ2-2; TRBD2 matches at 7 bases. The CDR3 length is 14 residues. Trimming removed 3 bases from V and 7 bases from J; junction bases left unmatched: 5. The V gene's germline CDR1 is MNHEY and CDR2 SMNVEV (reference sequence). CDR3 coding DNA: TGTGCCAGCAGTTTGTTGGGGGGGGGCGGGGAGCTGTTTTTT. This translates into CASSLLGGGGELFF.

The chain links TRBV19 to TRBJ2-7; weak D call: TRBD2 (7 bases). Germline CDR1 reads LNHDA; CDR2 reads SQIVND (reference sequence). With 3 bases removed from V and 0 bases from J, the gap between germline ends came to 12 bases. This CDR3 is built from 15 residues. The CDR3 sequence is CASSILGGPSYEQYF. In nucleotides, the CDR3 is TGTGCCAGTAGTATCCTCGGGGGGCCCTCCTACGAGCAGTACTTC.

This chain links TRBV14 with TRBJ2-3, with 12 bases matching TRBD2. The CDR3 has 18 residues. Germline CDR1 and CDR2: SGHDN and FVKESK. The V and J ends lost 0 bases and 3 bases, in that order; junction bases with no gene match: 7. CDR3 loop: CASSQEDLAGGPTDTQYF. The CDR3 bases are TGTGCCAGCAGCCAAGAGGACCTAGCGGGGGGGCCGACAGATACGCAGTATTTT.

In its sample, this clone was seen once. The chain couples TRBV2 to TRBJ1-1; a possible D gene is TRBD1 (5 bases). V was trimmed by 4 bases and J by 2 bases, leaving 8 bases between them. Germline CDR1 and CDR2: SNHLY and FYNNEI. CDR3 size: 13 residues. Here the CDR3 reads CASSGQFNTEAFF. CDR3 DNA sequence: TGTGCCAGCAGTGGACAGTTTAACACTGAAGCTTTCTTT.

The rearrangement links TRBV11-1 to TRBJ2-7; D may be TRBD1 (5 bases). Germline lookup yields CDR1 SGHAT and CDR2 FQDESV (reference sequence). CDR3 length: 16 amino acids. V was pared by 1 base and J by 2 bases, with 15 bases between. CDR3 coding DNA: TGTGCCAGCAGCTTAGTTCAGGGCGGATCAACCTACGAGCAGTACTTC. The encoded protein is CASSLVQGGSTYEQYF. Supplemented by reference TRBV11-1 and TRBJ2-7, the full variable domain reads EAEVAQSPRYKITEKSQAVAFWCDPISGHATLYWYRQILGQGPELLVQFQDESVVDDSQLPKDRFSAERLKGVDSTLKIQPAELGDSAMYLCASSLVQGGSTYEQYFGPGTRLTVT.

This chain links TRBV7-2 with TRBJ2-7, with TRBD2 matching 13 bases. V lost 1 base and J lost 4; bases outside the gene matches: 4. This CDR3 is built from 16 residues. The germline V gene encodes CDR1 SGHTA and CDR2 FQGNSA. CDR3 residues: CASSLGLAGGGYEQYF. The CDR3 DNA reads as TGTGCCAGCAGCTTAGGACTAGCGGGGGGCGGGTACGAGCAGTACTTC. Using reference TRBV7-2 and TRBJ2-7 for the parts outside the CDR3, the full variable domain is GAGVSQSPSNKVTEKGKDVELRCDPISGHTALYWYRQSLGQGLEFLIYFQGNSAPDKSGLPSDRFSAERTGGSVSTLTIQRTQQEDSAVYLCASSLGLAGGGYEQYFGPGTRLTVT.

The chain employs TRBV14 and TRBJ2-3, with D hard to call. The germline gives CDR1 SGHDN, CDR2 FVKESK. The V gene lost 4 bases and the J gene lost 7 bases, with 15 bases spanning the gap. This CDR3 is 14 amino acids long. The CDR3 DNA follows: TGTGCCAGCAGCCGACTCCCCCCACAAAATACGCAGTATTTT. Protein product: CASSRLPPQNTQYF.

The V and J genes are TRBV7-8 and TRBJ1-6; D remains ambiguous. CDR3 length: 17 amino acids. Trimming cost V 1 base and J 0 bases, with 10 bases left between them. CDR1 and CDR2 (germline): SGHVS, FQNEAQ. The CDR3: CASSLGLLSSYNSPLHF. The DNA of the CDR3 is TGTGCCAGCAGCTTAGGCCTTCTAAGCTCCTATAATTCACCCCTCCACTTT.

The chain recombines TRBV7-3 with TRBJ2-2, with 9 bases lining up with TRBD1. V shed 5 bases, J shed 2 bases, and the junction held 3 bases outside the gene matches. Looked up from germline, CDR1 is SGHTA and CDR2 is FQGTGA. The CDR3 has 15 amino acids. This CDR3 reads CASSLDRGNTGELFF. The CDR3 DNA reads as TGTGCCAGCAGCCTGGACAGGGGCAACACCGGGGAGCTGTTTTTT.

The chain carries TRBV14 and TRBJ1-1, with 7 positions matching TRBD1. In germline, CDR1 is SGHDN, CDR2 FVKESK. The ends lost 0 bases at V and 0 bases at J; junction bases unmatched: 4. This CDR3 is 16 amino acids long. CDR3 nucleotide sequence: TGTGCCAGCAGCCAAGATAAGGGACAGATGAACACTGAAGCTTTCTTT. It is translated as CASSQDKGQMNTEAFF.

The chain couples TRBV5-6 to TRBJ1-5; 9 nucleotides match TRBD1. Germline CDR1 SGHDT, CDR2 YYEEEE. This CDR3 comprises 15 residues. Trimming took 4 bases from V and 7 from J; bases not matched to a gene: 9. The CDR3 loop reads CASSPGTGSGQPQHF. DNA of the CDR3: TGTGCCAGCAGCCCAGGGACAGGGAGTGGACAGCCCCAGCATTTT.

In DNA, the CDR3 is TGTGCCTGGGGGGGGACTAGCTTGTTGGATACGCAGTATTTT. Protein: CAWGGTSLLDTQYF. The rearrangement uses TRBV30 and TRBJ2-3, with 9 nucleotides matching TRBD2. V lost 5 bases and J lost 6; bases outside the gene matches: 9. Per germline, CDR1 GTSNPN and CDR2 SVGIG (reference sequence). The CDR3 consists of 14 residues.

The rearrangement links TRBV5-1 to TRBJ2-7; TRBD1 matches at 9 bases. This CDR3 has 14 residues. Germline CDR1 reads SGHRS; CDR2 reads YFSETQ. The V gene end was trimmed by 2 bases and the J gene end by 1 base; junction bases not matched to a gene: 1. The CDR3 loop reads CASSFGTGSYEQYF. The CDR3 DNA sequence: TGCGCCAGCAGCTTCGGGACAGGGTCCTACGAGCAGTACTTC.

The J gene is TRBJ2-1, the V gene TRBV13; tentative D call: TRBD2 (7 bases). This CDR3 has 17 residues. With 5 bases removed from V and 2 bases from J, the gap between germline ends came to 19 bases. Germline V CDR1 and CDR2: PRHDT, FYEKMQ (reference sequence). CDR3 nucleotides: TGTGCCAGCAGCCGCGGTCGCGGGGGCGCTCCCTACAATGAGCAGTTCTTC. The encoded protein is CASSRGRGGAPYNEQFF. Full variable domain (missing parts from reference TRBV13 and TRBJ2-1): AAGVIQSPRHLIKEKRETATLKCYPIPRHDTVYWYQQGPGQDPQFLISFYEKMQSDKGSIPDRFSAQQFSDYHSELNMSSLELGDSALYFCASSRGRGGAPYNEQFFGPGTRLTVL.

The rearrangement uses TRBV4-3 and TRBJ2-7; a weak D match, TRBD2 (5 bases). The germline CDR1 and CDR2 sequences are LGHNA and YSLEER. The CDR3 contains 14 residues. Trimming shortened V by 1 base and J by 5 bases, and 12 bases separated the two germline ends. CDR3 sequence (DNA): TGCGCCAGCAGCCAAGGAGGGAGCAGAGACGAGCAGTACTTC. It yields the protein CASSQGGSRDEQYF.

In nucleotides, the CDR3 is TGTGCCAGCTCACCACGGGAGGGGCTGACTGAAGCTTTCTTT. Encoded protein: CASSPREGLTEAFF. The J gene is TRBJ1-1, the V gene TRBV18, with D perhaps matching TRBD1 (5 bases). V was shortened by 1 base and J by 5 bases, with 11 bases between the two germline ends. Per germline, CDR1 KGHSH and CDR2 LQKENI. CDR3 size: 14 residues.

V gene TRBV23-1 combines with J gene TRBJ1-1, with D perhaps TRBD1 (6 bases). TRBV23-1 is designated an ORF whose function remains uncertain. The CDR3 consists of 18 residues. V dropped 2 bases and J dropped 0 bases, with 19 bases sitting between them. The CDR3 sequence: CASSQPLTGSVMNTEAFF. CDR3 DNA: TGCGCCAGCAGTCAACCTCTGACAGGCTCCGTTATGAACACTGAAGCTTTCTTT.

CDR3 amino acids: CASRQGAEAFF. The CDR3 bases are TGTGCCAGCCGACAGGGGGCTGAAGCTTTCTTT. The chain employs TRBV3-1 (or the pseudogene TRBV3-2) and TRBJ1-1, with 9 bases that match TRBD1. Germline assignment: CDR1 LGHDT and CDR2 YNNKEL (reference sequence). The CDR3 loop spans 11 amino acids. Germline trimming cut 8 bases from V and 6 bases from J; bases unmatched to any gene: 1.

The gene calls are TRBV9 and TRBJ2-3; 12 positions agree with TRBD2. The germline gives CDR1 SGDLS, CDR2 YYNGEE. V was clipped by 0 bases and J by 6 bases; unmatched bases: 11. The CDR3 extends over 18 amino acids. CDR3 protein: CASSVVPLAGGSSDTQYF. The CDR3 bases are TGTGCCAGCAGCGTAGTTCCCCTAGCGGGGGGGTCGTCCGATACGCAGTATTTT.

The chain is built from TRBV19 and TRBJ1-6; D gene uncertain. Trimming cost V 3 bases and J 5 bases, with 8 bases left between them. CDR3 length: 14 amino acids. Germline assignment: CDR1 LNHDA and CDR2 SQIVND (reference sequence). CDR3 amino acids: CASSIVQDNSPLHF. CDR3 bases: TGTGCCAGTAGTATCGTGCAGGATAATTCACCCCTCCACTTT.

J is TRBJ2-3 and V is TRBV11-3, with D perhaps matching TRBD2 (6 bases). The CDR3 is 15 amino acids. Germline V gene lookup returns CDR1 SGHNT and CDR2 YENEEA. Trimming pared 5 bases from V and 5 bases from J, leaving 17 bases between. The CDR3 DNA sequence: TGTGCCAGCAGCCCTGGGACTCCTAGCGTAGATACGCAGTATTTT. Translating gives CASSPGTPSVDTQYF.

V is TRBV5-5 and J is TRBJ2-7; 9 nucleotides line up with TRBD1. This CDR3 contains 16 residues. Germline loops: CDR1 SGHKS, CDR2 YYEKEE (reference sequence). With 0 bases clipped from V and 4 bases from J, the junction kept 8 bases outside the gene matches. CDR3 in DNA: TGTGCCAGCAGCTTGGGGCCGGGACAGGGTGAATACGAGCAGTACTTC. Translation: CASSLGPGQGEYEQYF.

The genes are TRBV10-3 and TRBJ2-2; D is possibly TRBD2 (6 bases). V lost 2 bases, J lost 5 bases, and 12 bases lay in between. There are 15 residues in the CDR3. Germline values: CDR1 ENHRY, CDR2 SYGVKD. Here the CDR3 reads CAISEGGYRTGELFF. The CDR3 nucleotides are TGTGCCATCAGTGAGGGAGGGTATCGAACCGGGGAGCTGTTTTTT.

The rearrangement joins TRBV6-5 to TRBJ2-7; D gene ambiguous. Between the trimmed V and J ends, which lost 2 bases and 0 bases, there was a span of 11 bases. Germline lookup yields CDR1 MNHEY and CDR2 SVGAGI. The CDR3 runs 15 residues. The DNA for the CDR3 is TGTGCCAGCAGTTACGCGGCGGCCAGCTCCTACGAGCAGTACTTC. This sequence encodes CASSYAAASSYEQYF.

Concerning this clone: The identical CDR3 is also encoded by other nucleotide sequences in the sample. The CDR3 sequence: CSVRTGGTDTQYF. CDR3 sequence (DNA): TGCAGCGTTAGGACAGGGGGCACAGATACGCAGTATTTT. The V gene is TRBV29-1, the J gene TRBJ2-3; the match to TRBD1 covers 9 bases. V shed 5 bases and J 1 base; nucleotides not matched to a gene: 1. The germline V gene encodes CDR1 SQVTM and CDR2 ANQGSEA. The CDR3 has 13 amino acids.